This is a list of T cell receptor beta chains from one sample in a study of T cell responses to AZD1222 COVID-19 vaccine. Sequencing used immunoSEQ multiplex PCR; TCRdb keeps in-frame clones, though not all of them. This sample has about 150,000 clones; 80% to 90% occur once, and the top ten carry approximately 7.2%. The sequenced sample was peripheral blood, obtained on day 0 of AZD1222 vaccination. These receptors originate from an adult in good health. Each CDR3 is given with its conserved first and last residue. Each record gives: V gene, D gene, clone size, J gene, CDR3 DNA, CDR3 protein. D genes are given only for firm matches. Size tells how often a clone was seen (once, few, many) or the class of an expanded clone, and some rows leave it out.

>TRBV6-5|NA|NA|TRBJ2-7
TGTGCCAGCAGTCCCAGGGTAAACGAGCAGTACTTC
CASSPRVNEQYF
>TRBV14|NA|NA|TRBJ1-2
TGTGCCAGCAGGTACGGACAGTCGCGTGGCTACACCTTC
CASRYGQSRGYTF
>TRBV9|TRBD1|NA|TRBJ2-7
TGTGCCAGCAGCCCAGGACAGGAGCCCTACGAGCAGTACTTC
CASSPGQEPYEQYF
>TRBV4-2|TRBD1|NA|TRBJ1-2
TGTGCCAGCAGCCAAAACCTGAGACAGGGTCGATCGTATGGCTACACCTTC
CASSQNLRQGRSYGYTF
>TRBV7-9|NA|NA|TRBJ2-5
TGTGCCAGCAGCTTGGACACTGAAGAGACCCAGTACTTC
CASSLDTEETQYF
>TRBV25-1|TRBD1|NA|TRBJ2-1
TGTGCCAGCAGGGAACAGGGGCTAGAGCAGTTCTTC
CASREQGLEQFF
>TRBV3-1/TRBV3-2|NA|NA|TRBJ1-5
TGTGCCAGCAGCCAAGATCGCCTCCGGGGCAGGGCTAATCAGCCCCAGCATTTT
CASSQDRLRGRANQPQHF
>TRBV15|NA|NA|TRBJ1-6
TGTGCCACCAGCCTGAGGGGGGGAGGTTCACCCCTCCACTTT
CATSLRGGGSPLHF
>TRBV5-1|TRBD1|NA|TRBJ1-5
TGCGCCAGCAAGTTCTCCCAGGGGGCCAATCAGCCCCAGCATTTT
CASKFSQGANQPQHF
>TRBV7-6|NA|NA|TRBJ2-2
TGTGCCAGCAGCTTAGTATCCGGGGCCGGGGAGCTGTTTTTT
CASSLVSGAGELFF
>TRBV3-1/TRBV3-2|TRBD1|NA|TRBJ1-2
TGTGCCAGCAGTACGGGACAGGGGGCGCGGGGCTACACCTTC
CASSTGQGARGYTF
>TRBV7-3|NA|NA|TRBJ2-1
TGTGCCAGCAGCCGGGGGCCTAGCGGATACAATGAGCAGTTCTTC
CASSRGPSGYNEQFF
>TRBV5-1|TRBD2|once|TRBJ2-7
TGCGCCAGCAGCCCCCCACTAGCGGGGGCTCCGGAGGAGCAGTACTTC
CASSPPLAGAPEEQYF
>TRBV27|NA|NA|TRBJ2-7
TGTGCCAGCAGTCTTCAGACACGACCGACCTACGAGCAGTACTTC
CASSLQTRPTYEQYF
>TRBV16|NA|NA|TRBJ1-4
TGTGCCAGCAGCCCATATACAACTAATGAAAAACTGTTTTTT
CASSPYTTNEKLFF
>TRBV4-1|TRBD1|NA|TRBJ1-4
TGCGCCAGCAGCAAGTATGCGACAGGGTTAGGTGAAAAACTGTTTTTT
CASSKYATGLGEKLFF
>TRBV15|NA|NA|TRBJ1-1
TGTGCCACCAGCAGAGAGGGGAGGGTGGGTCGGACTGAAGCTTTCTTT
CATSREGRVGRTEAFF
>TRBV9|NA|NA|TRBJ1-6
TGTGCCAGCAGCGTAGAGGGCAGGGGCGGCTCACCCCTCCACTTT
CASSVEGRGGSPLHF
>TRBV5-1|TRBD1|NA|TRBJ1-4
TGCGCCAGCAGCTTTTCAGGGGGGTGGAGGAAGGATGAAAAACTGTTTTTT
CASSFSGGWRKDEKLFF
>TRBV5-6|TRBD2|NA|TRBJ2-1
TGTGCCAGCAGCATAGCGGGACTAGCGGTACACAATGAGCAGTTCTTC
CASSIAGLAVHNEQFF
>TRBV7-6|TRBD2|NA|TRBJ2-7
TGTGCCAGCAGCCTCGGGGGGGGGACTACCTACGAGCAGTACTTC
CASSLGGGTTYEQYF
>TRBV4-2|NA|few|TRBJ1-1
TGTGCCAGCAGCCTTGATGAAGGACCTCTGAACACTGAAGCTTTCTTT
CASSLDEGPLNTEAFF
>TRBV4-3|NA|NA|TRBJ2-7
TGCGCCAGCAGCCAAGGGTCCCCCGGGGCTGGCTACGAGCAGTACTTC
CASSQGSPGAGYEQYF
>TRBV2|NA|NA|TRBJ1-6
TGTGCCAGGGAAACCGAACGGCCGGCTTCACCCCTCCACTTT
CARETERPASPLHF
>TRBV5-4|NA|NA|TRBJ2-5
TGTGCCAGCAGCCGTACAGGCCAAGAGACCCAGTACTTC
CASSRTGQETQYF
>TRBV30|NA|NA|TRBJ1-5
TGTGCCTGGAGTGTACCTGGGCAGGTTAGCAATCAGCCCCAGCATTTT
CAWSVPGQVSNQPQHF
>TRBV9|NA|NA|TRBJ1-1
TGTGCCAGCAGCGTAGAGGGGGGCGCTGAAGCTTTCTTT
CASSVEGGAEAFF
>TRBV11-3|NA|NA|TRBJ1-1
TGTGCCAGCACCACAGGGCAGTCTAACACTGAAGCTTTCTTT
CASTTGQSNTEAFF
>TRBV28|NA|NA|TRBJ1-5
TGTGCCAGCAGTCCCACAGGGATTAGCAATCAGCCCCAGCATTTT
CASSPTGISNQPQHF
>TRBV6-2/TRBV6-3|NA|NA|TRBJ1-2
TGTGCCAGCAGTTACGATGAGACAACTTATGGCTACACCTTC
CASSYDETTYGYTF
>TRBV5-1|NA|NA|TRBJ1-1
TGCGCCAGCACCATGAAAGGGACGGCTGAAGCTTTCTTT
CASTMKGTAEAFF
>TRBV28|TRBD1|NA|TRBJ1-2
TGTGCCATCCCCTCGGGACAGGCCAACTATGGCTACACCTTC
CAIPSGQANYGYTF
>TRBV28|NA|NA|TRBJ1-3
TGTGCCAGCACCACAGGGAGTATGTTGGGAAGTGCTGGAAACACCATATATTTT
CASTTGSMLGSAGNTIYF
>TRBV7-2|NA|NA|TRBJ2-5
TGTGCCAGCCTCTCGGGGAACCTCGTGGGAGAGACCCAGTACTTC
CASLSGNLVGETQYF
>TRBV3-1/TRBV3-2|TRBD1|NA|TRBJ1-4
TGTGCCAGCAGCCAAGATTTTCCGGACAGGGTTGCAACTAATGAAAAACTGTTTTTT
CASSQDFPDRVATNEKLFF
>TRBV5-1|TRBD1|NA|TRBJ1-2
TGCGCCAGCAGCTCAGGGGGCCTGAGCGATGGCTACACCTTC
CASSSGGLSDGYTF
>TRBV4-2|TRBD2|NA|TRBJ2-7
TGTGCCAGCAGCCAAGGGTTCCGGGGGACTAGCTCCTACGAGCAGTACTTC
CASSQGFRGTSSYEQYF
>TRBV11-2|NA|NA|TRBJ2-2
TGTGCCAGCAGCTTAGGCGCAGTCGACACCGGGGAGCTGTTTTTT
CASSLGAVDTGELFF
>TRBV18|NA|NA|TRBJ2-3
TGTGCCAGCTCACCAACAGAAGGGAGAACAGATACGCAGTATTTT
CASSPTEGRTDTQYF
>TRBV4-2|NA|NA|TRBJ2-5
TGTGCCAGCAGCCAAGTACTACCCCGGTCTAGCACGTCTTGGGAGACCCAGTACTTC
CASSQVLPRSSTSWETQYF
>TRBV7-3|TRBD2|once|TRBJ2-1
TGTGCCAGCAGCGCGACTAGCGGAAACAATGAGCAGTTCTTC
CASSATSGNNEQFF
>TRBV27|TRBD1|NA|TRBJ1-2
TGTGTCACGCGGTTTGGACAGGGGTGGGGCTACACCTTC
CVTRFGQGWGYTF
>TRBV7-9|NA|NA|TRBJ1-5
TGTGCCAGCAGCTTAGACGGATTCAATCAGCCCCAGCATTTT
CASSLDGFNQPQHF
>TRBV15|NA|NA|TRBJ1-5
TGTGCCACCAGCACCCGGGACGGGGCAAATCAGCCCCAGCATTTT
CATSTRDGANQPQHF
>TRBV12-5|TRBD2|NA|TRBJ2-1
TGTGCTAGTGGTCAACAACGGGGGGGCTGGTATGAGCAGTTCTTC
CASGQQRGGWYEQFF
>TRBV19|NA|NA|TRBJ1-5
TGTGCCAGTAGTTCCGGTGATGGAGGGTATCAGCCCCAGCATTTT
CASSSGDGGYQPQHF
>TRBV7-2|TRBD1|NA|TRBJ1-5
TGTGCCAGCAGCGGCCGGGACAGCTCCTATCAGCCCCAGCATTTT
CASSGRDSSYQPQHF
>TRBV2|NA|NA|TRBJ1-1
TGTGCCAGCAGCAAGGGCAGGCTCAACACTGAAGCTTTCTTT
CASSKGRLNTEAFF
>TRBV7-9|NA|NA|TRBJ1-1
TGTGCCAGCAGCTCCGATCTACTAATGAACACTGAAGCTTTCTTT
CASSSDLLMNTEAFF
>TRBV7-2|TRBD2|NA|TRBJ2-1
TGTGCCAGCAGCTCACTAGCGGGGGAATACAATGAGCAGTTCTTC
CASSSLAGEYNEQFF
>TRBV6-2/TRBV6-3|TRBD2|NA|TRBJ2-5
TGTGCCAGCAGTTACGGACGGACTAGCGGAAATCAAGAGACCCAGTACTTC
CASSYGRTSGNQETQYF
>TRBV11-2|NA|NA|TRBJ1-1
TGTGCCAGCAGCCTTTTTACACAGAACACTGAAGCTTTCTTT
CASSLFTQNTEAFF
>TRBV11-2|TRBD2|NA|TRBJ2-3
TGTGCCAGCAGCTTAGAGGGGGGACTAGCGGGACTTAAACGCACAGATACGCAGTATTTT
CASSLEGGLAGLKRTDTQYF
>TRBV3-1/TRBV3-2|NA|NA|TRBJ1-2
TGTGCCAGCAGTTTTCGGGGGCGAAACTATGGCTACACCTTC
CASSFRGRNYGYTF
>TRBV7-6|NA|NA|TRBJ2-3
TGTGCCAGCAGCTTAAATACGGTAGGACCGACTAGCACAGATACGCAGTATTTT
CASSLNTVGPTSTDTQYF
>TRBV4-1|NA|NA|TRBJ1-3
TGCGCCAGCAGCCAAGAGGGAAACACCATATATTTT
CASSQEGNTIYF
>TRBV7-9|NA|NA|TRBJ2-7
TGTGCCAGCAGCTTATTAGAGGGGATTAGCGAGCAGTACTTC
CASSLLEGISEQYF
>TRBV30|NA|NA|TRBJ1-6
TGTGCCTGGAGTGTAAGCGTTTCACCCCTCCACTTT
CAWSVSVSPLHF